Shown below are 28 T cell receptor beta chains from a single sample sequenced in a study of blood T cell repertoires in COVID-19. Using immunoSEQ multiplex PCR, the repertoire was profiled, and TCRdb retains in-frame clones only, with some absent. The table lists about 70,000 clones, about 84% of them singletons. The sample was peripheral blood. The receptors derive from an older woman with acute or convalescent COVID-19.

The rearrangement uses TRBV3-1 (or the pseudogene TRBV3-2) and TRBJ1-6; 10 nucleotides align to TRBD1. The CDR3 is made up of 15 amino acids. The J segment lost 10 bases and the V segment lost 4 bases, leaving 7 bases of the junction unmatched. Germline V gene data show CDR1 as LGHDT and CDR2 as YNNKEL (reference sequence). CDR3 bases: TGTGCCAGCAGCCGGGGGGACAGGGGATGGTCACCCCTCCACTTT. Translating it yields CASSRGDRGWSPLHF.

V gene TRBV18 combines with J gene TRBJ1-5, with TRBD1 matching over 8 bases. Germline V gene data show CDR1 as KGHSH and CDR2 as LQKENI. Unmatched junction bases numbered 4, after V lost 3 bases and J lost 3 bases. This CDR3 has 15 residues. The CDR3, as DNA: TGTGCCAGCTCACCCCCGGGACAGGCCAATCAGCCCCAGCATTTT. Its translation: CASSPPGQANQPQHF.

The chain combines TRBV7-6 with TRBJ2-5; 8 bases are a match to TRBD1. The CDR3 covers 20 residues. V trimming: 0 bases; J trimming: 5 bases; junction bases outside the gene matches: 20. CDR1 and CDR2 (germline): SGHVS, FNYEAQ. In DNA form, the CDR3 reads TGTGCCAGCAGCTTAGCCACCCCACGACAGGGGTTGCCCACCCGTGAGACCCAGTACTTC. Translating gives CASSLATPRQGLPTRETQYF.

The DNA of the CDR3 is TGTGCCAGCAGTTACGGGGGCGGCGGCACTGAAGCTTTCTTT. It specifies CASSYGGGGTEAFF. This chain links TRBV6-5 with TRBJ1-1; a weak D match, TRBD1 (6 bases). Germline V gene sequence: CDR1 MNHEY, CDR2 SVGAGI. The CDR3 has 14 residues. V was shortened by 2 bases and J by 4 bases, with 11 bases between the two germline ends.

The CDR3 region has the DNA TGTGCCAGCAGCTTCGACTATGATGCGCAGTATTTT. Residues: CASSFDYDAQYF. The chain has TRBV5-4 and TRBJ2-3; D may be TRBD2 (5 bases). Trimming pared 2 bases from V and 10 bases from J, leaving 11 bases between. The germline gives CDR1 SGHNT, CDR2 YYREEE (reference sequence). The CDR3 is 12 amino acids.

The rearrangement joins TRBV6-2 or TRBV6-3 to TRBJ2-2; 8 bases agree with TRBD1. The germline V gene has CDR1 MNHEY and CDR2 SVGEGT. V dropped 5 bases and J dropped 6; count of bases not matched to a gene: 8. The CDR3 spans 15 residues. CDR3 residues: CASSRGTGRAGELFF. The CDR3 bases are TGTGCCAGCAGTCGAGGGACAGGACGGGCCGGGGAGCTGTTTTTT.

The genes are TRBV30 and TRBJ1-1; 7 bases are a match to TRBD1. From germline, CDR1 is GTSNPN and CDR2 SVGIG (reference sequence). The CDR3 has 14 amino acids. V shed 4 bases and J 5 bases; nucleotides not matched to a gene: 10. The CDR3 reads CAWITRGPSTEAFF. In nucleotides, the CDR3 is TGTGCCTGGATTACTAGGGGGCCGAGTACTGAAGCTTTCTTT.

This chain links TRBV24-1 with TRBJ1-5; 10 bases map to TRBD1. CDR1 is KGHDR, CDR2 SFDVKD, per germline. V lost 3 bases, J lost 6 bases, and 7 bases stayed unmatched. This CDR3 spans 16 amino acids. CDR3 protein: CATSDLGTGVPQPQHF. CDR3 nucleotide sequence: TGTGCCACCAGTGATCTTGGGACAGGGGTGCCTCAGCCCCAGCATTTT.

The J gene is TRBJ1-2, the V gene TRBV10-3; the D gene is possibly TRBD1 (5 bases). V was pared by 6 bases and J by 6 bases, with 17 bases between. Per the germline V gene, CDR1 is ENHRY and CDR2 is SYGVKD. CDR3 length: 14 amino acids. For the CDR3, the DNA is TGTGCCATCAGGGGGGAGGGGATTCCCCATGGCTACACCTTC. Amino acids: CAIRGEGIPHGYTF.

The CDR3 coding sequence is TGTGCCAGCAGGGGACAGGGTGATTCACCCCTCCACTTT. It translates to CASRGQGDSPLHF. The genes are TRBV27 and TRBJ1-6; TRBD1 agrees at 9 bases. Germline CDR1 is MNHEY and CDR2 is SMNVEV (reference sequence). J was trimmed by 8 bases and V by 6 bases; bases with no gene match: 2. The CDR3 covers 13 residues.

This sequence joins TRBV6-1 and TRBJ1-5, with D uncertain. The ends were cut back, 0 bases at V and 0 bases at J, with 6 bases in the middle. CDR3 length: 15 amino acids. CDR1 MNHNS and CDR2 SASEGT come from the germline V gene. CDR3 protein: CASSEAGYSNQPQHF. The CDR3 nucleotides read TGTGCCAGCAGTGAAGCGGGCTATAGCAATCAGCCCCAGCATTTT.

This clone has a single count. The CDR3 is CAISGTAISPNYGYTF. The DNA of the CDR3 is TGTGCCATCAGTGGGACAGCAATTAGTCCTAACTATGGCTACACCTTC. The rearrangement uses TRBV10-3 and TRBJ1-2; D is perhaps TRBD1 (6 bases). Trimming shortened V by 4 bases and J by 0 bases, and 15 bases separated the two germline ends. Germline V gene data show CDR1 as ENHRY and CDR2 as SYGVKD. The CDR3 length is 16 residues.

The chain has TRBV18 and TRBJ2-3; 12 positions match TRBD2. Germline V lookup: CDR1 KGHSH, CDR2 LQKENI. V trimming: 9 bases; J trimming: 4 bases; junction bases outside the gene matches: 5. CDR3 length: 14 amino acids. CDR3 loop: CASQLAGGADTQYF. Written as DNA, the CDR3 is TGTGCCAGTCAACTAGCGGGAGGTGCAGATACGCAGTATTTT. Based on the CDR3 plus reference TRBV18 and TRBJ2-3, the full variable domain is NAGVMQNPRHLVRRRGQEARLRCSPMKGHSHVYWYRQLPEEGLKFMVYLQKENIIDESGMPKERFSAEFPKEGPSILRIQQVVRGDSAAYFCASQLAGGADTQYFGPGTRLTVL.

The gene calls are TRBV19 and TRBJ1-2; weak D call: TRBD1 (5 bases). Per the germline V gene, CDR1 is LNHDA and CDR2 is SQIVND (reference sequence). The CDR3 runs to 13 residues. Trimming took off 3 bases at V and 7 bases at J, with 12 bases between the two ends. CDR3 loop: CASSMEGFGGYTF. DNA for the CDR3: TGTGCCAGTAGTATGGAGGGGTTTGGTGGCTACACCTTC.

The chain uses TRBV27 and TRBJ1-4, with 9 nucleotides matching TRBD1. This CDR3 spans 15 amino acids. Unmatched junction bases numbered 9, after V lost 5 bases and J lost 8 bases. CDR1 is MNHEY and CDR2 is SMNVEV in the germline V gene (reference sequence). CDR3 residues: CASSPRTGVLEKLFF. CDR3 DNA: TGTGCCAGCAGTCCGAGGACAGGGGTATTGGAAAAACTGTTTTTT.

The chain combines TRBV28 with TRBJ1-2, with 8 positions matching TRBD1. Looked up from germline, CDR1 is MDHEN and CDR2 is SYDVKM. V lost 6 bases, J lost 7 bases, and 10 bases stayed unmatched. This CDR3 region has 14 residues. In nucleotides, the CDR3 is TGTGCCAGCAGAATTACCGGACAGGGAAGTGGCTACACCTTC. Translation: CASRITGQGSGYTF.

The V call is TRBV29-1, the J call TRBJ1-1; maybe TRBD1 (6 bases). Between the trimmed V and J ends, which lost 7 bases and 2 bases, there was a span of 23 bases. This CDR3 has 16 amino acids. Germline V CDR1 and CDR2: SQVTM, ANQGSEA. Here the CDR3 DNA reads TGCAGCGCTGGACTCTGGGGACAACACACTAACACTGAAGCTTTCTTT. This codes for CSAGLWGQHTNTEAFF.

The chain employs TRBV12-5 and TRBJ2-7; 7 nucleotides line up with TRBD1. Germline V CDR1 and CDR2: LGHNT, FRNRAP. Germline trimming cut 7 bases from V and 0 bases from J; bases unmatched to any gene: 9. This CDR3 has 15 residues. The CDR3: CASVKGQPSSYEQYF. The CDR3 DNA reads TGTGCTAGTGTTAAGGGACAGCCGAGCTCCTACGAGCAGTACTTC.

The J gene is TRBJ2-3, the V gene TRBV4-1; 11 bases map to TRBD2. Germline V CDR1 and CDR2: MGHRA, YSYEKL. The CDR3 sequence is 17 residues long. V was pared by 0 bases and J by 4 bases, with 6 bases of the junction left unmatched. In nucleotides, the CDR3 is TGCGCCAGCAGCCAAGACCGGCCTAGCGGGAGGTCAGATACGCAGTATTTT. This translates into CASSQDRPSGRSDTQYF.

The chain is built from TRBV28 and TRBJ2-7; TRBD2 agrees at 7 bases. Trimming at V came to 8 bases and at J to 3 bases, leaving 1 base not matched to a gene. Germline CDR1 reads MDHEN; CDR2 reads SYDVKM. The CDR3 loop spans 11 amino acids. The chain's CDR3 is CASAGDYEQYF. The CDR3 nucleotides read TGTGCCAGCGCGGGGGACTACGAGCAGTACTTC. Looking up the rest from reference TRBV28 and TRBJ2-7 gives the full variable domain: DVKVTQSSRYLVKRTGEKVFLECVQDMDHENMFWYRQDPGLGLRLIYFSYDVKMKEKGDIPEGYSVSREKKERFSLILESASTNQTSMYLCASAGDYEQYFGPGTRLTVT.

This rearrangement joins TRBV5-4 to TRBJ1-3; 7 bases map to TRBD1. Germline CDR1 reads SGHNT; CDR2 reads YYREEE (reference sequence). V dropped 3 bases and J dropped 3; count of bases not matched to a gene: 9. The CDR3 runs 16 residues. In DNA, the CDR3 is TGTGCCAGCAGCTGGCGGGGACAGACCAGTGGAAACACCATATATTTT. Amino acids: CASSWRGQTSGNTIYF.

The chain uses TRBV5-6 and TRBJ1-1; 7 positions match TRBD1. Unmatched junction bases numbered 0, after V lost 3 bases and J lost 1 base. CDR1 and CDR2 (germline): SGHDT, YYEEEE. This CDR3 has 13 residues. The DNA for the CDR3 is TGTGCCAGCAGCTGGGACAGGAACACTGAAGCTTTCTTT. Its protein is CASSWDRNTEAFF.

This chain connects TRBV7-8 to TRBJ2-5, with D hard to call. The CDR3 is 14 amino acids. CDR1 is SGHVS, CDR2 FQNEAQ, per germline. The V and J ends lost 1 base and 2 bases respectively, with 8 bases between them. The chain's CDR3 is CASSLVVEQETQYF. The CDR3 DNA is TGTGCCAGCAGCTTAGTCGTGGAGCAAGAGACCCAGTACTTC.

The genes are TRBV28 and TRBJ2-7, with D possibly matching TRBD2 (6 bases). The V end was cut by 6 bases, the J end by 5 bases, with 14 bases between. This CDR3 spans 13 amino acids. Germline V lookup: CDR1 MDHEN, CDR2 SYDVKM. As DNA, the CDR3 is TGTGCCAGCAGCCGGGGCGGGACCAACGAGCAGTACTTC. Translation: CASSRGGTNEQYF. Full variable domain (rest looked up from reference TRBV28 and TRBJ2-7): DVKVTQSSRYLVKRTGEKVFLECVQDMDHENMFWYRQDPGLGLRLIYFSYDVKMKEKGDIPEGYSVSREKKERFSLILESASTNQTSMYLCASSRGGTNEQYFGPGTRLTVT.

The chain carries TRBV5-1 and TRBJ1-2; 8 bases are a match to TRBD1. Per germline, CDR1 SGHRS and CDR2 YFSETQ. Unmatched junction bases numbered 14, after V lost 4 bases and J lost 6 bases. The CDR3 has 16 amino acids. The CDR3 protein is CASSTIPGGYQDGYTF. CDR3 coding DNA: TGCGCCAGCAGCACGATCCCAGGGGGCTATCAGGATGGCTACACCTTC.

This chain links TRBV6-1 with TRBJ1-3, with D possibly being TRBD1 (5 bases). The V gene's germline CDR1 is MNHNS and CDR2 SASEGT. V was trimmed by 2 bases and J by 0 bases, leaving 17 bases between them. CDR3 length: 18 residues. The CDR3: CASSESIGTALSGNTIYF. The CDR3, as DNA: TGTGCCAGCAGTGAATCTATTGGGACTGCCCTCTCTGGAAACACCATATATTTT.

CDR3 residues: CAWSVRSTTGGYTF. The CDR3 bases are TGTGCCTGGAGTGTACGTTCTACGACAGGCGGCTACACCTTC. The chain combines TRBV30 with TRBJ1-2, with D tentatively TRBD1 (6 bases). Germline V CDR1 and CDR2: GTSNPN, SVGIG (reference sequence). The CDR3 contains 14 residues. Trimming removed 0 bases from V and 8 bases from J, with 16 bases in between.

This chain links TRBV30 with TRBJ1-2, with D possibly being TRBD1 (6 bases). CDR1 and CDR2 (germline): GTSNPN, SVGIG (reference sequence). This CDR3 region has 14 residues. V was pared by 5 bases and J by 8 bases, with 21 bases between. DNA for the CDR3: TGTGCCTGGGGGCGGGGGGGGCGCTTGGAGGGCTACACCTTC. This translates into CAWGRGGRLEGYTF.